Each of the 10 T cell receptor beta chains below was sequenced from the same sample in a study of tumor and adjacent non-tumor tissue in lung cancer. The library came from three nested PCR rounds adapted from ARM-PCR protocols. TCRdb independently ran MiXCR on the multiplex PCR reads; one entry per CDR3 protein. The repertoire holds around 82,000 distinct CDR3 sequences, about 82% seen once, with less than 60% in the top ten. The template was RNA from unsorted bulk tissue. More than 3 cm separated this lung sample from the edge of the tumor. The sample was distant non-tumor lung tissue. Receptors originate from a man in his sixties with non-small cell lung cancer.

As for this clonotype: Given the absence of the conserved phenylalanine or tryptophan at the CDR3 end, a read error is likely. The genes are TRBV11-3 and TRBJ2-2; tentatively, D is TRBD2 (5 bases). The CDR3 sequence is 18 residues long. CDR1 and CDR2 from the germline V gene are SGHNT and YENEEA. The DNA for the CDR3 is TGTCCCAGCAGCTCCCGGGGAGCGTGCGGATACAGAGCCGGGGAGCTGTTTCTT. Translating gives CPSSSRGACGYRAGELFL.

This clonotype appeared a single time. One end of the junction varies from germline; a read error may be responsible. The rearrangement uses TRBV11-3 and TRBJ2-1, with 9 bases aligning to TRBD2. The CDR3 contains 16 residues. Germline CDR1 is SGHNT and CDR2 is YENEEA. The DNA for the CDR3 is TGTGTCAGCAGCTCCCTAGCGGGGCGGCCGGGGAATGAGCAGTTCTTC. It specifies CVSSSLAGRPGNEQFF.

On this clonotype: A read error may produce the germline difference seen at one junction end. This rearrangement joins TRBV5-8 to TRBJ2-2; D tentatively reads TRBD1 or TRBD2 (5 bases each). Germline V lookup: CDR1 SGHTS, CDR2 YDEGEE. The CDR3 is made up of 15 amino acids. CDR3 coding DNA: TGTGCCAGCAGCTTGGTGGGGGAGAGCACCGGGGAGCTGTTTTTC. Translation: CASSLVGESTGELFF.

A remark on this clonotype: One end of the junction varies from germline; a read error may be responsible. The gene calls are TRBV6-2 or TRBV6-3 and TRBJ1-5; maybe TRBD1 (6 bases). The CDR3 has 16 amino acids. The germline V gene has CDR1 MNHEY and CDR2 SVGEGT. The CDR3 loop is CGSRRLGQSRNQPQHF. The CDR3 DNA sequence: TGTGGCAGCAGGCGACTGGGACAAAGCAGGAATCAGCCCCAGCATTTT.

A note on this clonotype: A read error may account for a junction end that differs from germline. The V call is TRBV4-3, the J call TRBJ2-3; D not resolved. The CDR3 covers 16 residues. Looked up from germline, CDR1 is LGHNA and CDR2 is YSLEER. CDR3 sequence (DNA): TGCGCTAGCAGCCAAGATATATCGGGCACCACAGATACGCAGTATTTT. The encoded protein is CASSQDISGTTDTQYF.

In regard to this clonotype: At one of its ends the junction is not consistent with the germline gene, which may arise from a read error. This rearrangement joins TRBV20-1 to TRBJ2-1; 7 bases line up with TRBD1. CDR1 is DFQATT, CDR2 SNEGSKA, per germline (reference sequence). This CDR3 contains 15 residues. CDR3 in DNA: TGCAGAGCTAGCTCTCTGTCGCGAGGGGGCAATAAGCAGTTCTTC. Encoded protein: CRASSLSRGGNKQFF.

A few counts support this clonotype. This may arise from a read error, as a much more abundant clone is one base away. V gene TRBV6-5 combines with J gene TRBJ1-1; D is unclear. CDR3 length equals 12 residues. Germline V gene data show CDR1 as MNHEY and CDR2 as SVGAGI. CDR3 sequence reads: CTSSYSGTEAFF. In DNA, the CDR3 is TGTACCAGCAGTTACTCCGGGACTGAAGCTTTCTTT.

The chain couples TRBV11-3 to TRBJ2-3; D is possibly TRBD1 or TRBD2 (6 bases each). The CDR3 runs to 12 residues. V was shortened by 1 base and J by 14 bases, with 13 bases between the two germline ends. Germline lookup yields CDR1 SGHNT and CDR2 YENEEA. The CDR3 DNA sequence: TGTGCCAGCAGCTTAGGGGGGGCCAAATGGTATTTT. Translation gives CASSLGGAKWYF.

Worth noting for this clonotype: Given a much more abundant clone one base away, this may be a read error. The chain links TRBV6-4 to TRBJ2-4; TRBD1 matches at 7 bases. V was clipped by 4 bases and J by 8 bases; unmatched bases: 8. Germline CDR1 reads MRHNA; CDR2 reads SNTAGT. The CDR3 totals 14 residues. The CDR3 DNA sequence: TGTGCCAGCAGTGTTACAGGGGCGAAGGACATTCAGTACTTC. Encoded protein: CASSVTGAKDIQYF.

The table lists this clonotype with a few counts. One base away lies a much larger clone, so this may be a sequencing read error. This chain connects TRBV20-1 to TRBJ1-2, with 8 bases fitting TRBD1. Germline V CDR1 and CDR2: DFQATT, SNEGSKA (reference sequence). The CDR3 is 16 amino acids. CDR3 sequence reads: CRARDPTGADNYGYTF. The CDR3 coding sequence is TGCAGAGCTAGAGACCCGACAGGGGCGGATAACTATGGCTACACCTTC.